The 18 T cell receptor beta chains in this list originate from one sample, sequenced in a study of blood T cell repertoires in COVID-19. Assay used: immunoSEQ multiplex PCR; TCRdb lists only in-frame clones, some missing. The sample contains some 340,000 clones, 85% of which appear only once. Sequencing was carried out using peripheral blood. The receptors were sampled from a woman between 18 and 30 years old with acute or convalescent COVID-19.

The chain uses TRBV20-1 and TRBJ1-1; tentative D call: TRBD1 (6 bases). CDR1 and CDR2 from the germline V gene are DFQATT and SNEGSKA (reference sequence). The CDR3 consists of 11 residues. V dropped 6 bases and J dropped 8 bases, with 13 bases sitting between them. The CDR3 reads CSAELGQEAFF. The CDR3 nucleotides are TGCAGTGCCGAATTAGGACAGGAAGCTTTCTTT.

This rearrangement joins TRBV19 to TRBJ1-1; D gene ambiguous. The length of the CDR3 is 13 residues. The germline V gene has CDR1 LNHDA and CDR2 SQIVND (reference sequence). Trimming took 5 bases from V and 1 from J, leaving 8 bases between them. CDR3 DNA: TGTGCCAGTAGTCCCCCGGGGAACACTGAAGCTTTCTTT. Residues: CASSPPGNTEAFF.

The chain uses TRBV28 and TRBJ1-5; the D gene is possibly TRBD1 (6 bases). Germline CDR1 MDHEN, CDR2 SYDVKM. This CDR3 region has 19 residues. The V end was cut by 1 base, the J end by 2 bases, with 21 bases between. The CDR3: CASSLYLARQVLGNQPQHF. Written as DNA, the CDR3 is TGTGCCAGCAGTTTATACCTCGCCAGACAGGTTCTTGGCAATCAGCCCCAGCATTTT.

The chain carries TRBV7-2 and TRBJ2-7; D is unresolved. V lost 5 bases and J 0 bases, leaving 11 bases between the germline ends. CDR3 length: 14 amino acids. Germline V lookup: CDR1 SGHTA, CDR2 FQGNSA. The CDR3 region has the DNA TGTGCCAGCAGCGAGCTGAACGGCTCCTACGAGCAGTACTTC. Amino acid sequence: CASSELNGSYEQYF.

CDR3 sequence: CASRQGEKLFF. The CDR3 DNA follows: TGTGCCAGCAGACAGGGGGAAAAACTGTTTTTT. The chain couples TRBV11-2 to TRBJ1-4; 7 bases are shared with TRBD1. The CDR3 contains 11 residues. V shed 6 bases and J 8 bases; nucleotides not matched to a gene: 0. Germline V lookup: CDR1 SGHAT, CDR2 FQNNGV.

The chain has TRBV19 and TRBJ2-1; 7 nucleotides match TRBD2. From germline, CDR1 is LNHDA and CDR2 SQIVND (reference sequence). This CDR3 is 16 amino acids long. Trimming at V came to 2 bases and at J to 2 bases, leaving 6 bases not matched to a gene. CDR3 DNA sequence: TGTGCCAGTAGTATAATGAGGGAGGGCCCCTACAATGAGCAGTTCTTC. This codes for CASSIMREGPYNEQFF.

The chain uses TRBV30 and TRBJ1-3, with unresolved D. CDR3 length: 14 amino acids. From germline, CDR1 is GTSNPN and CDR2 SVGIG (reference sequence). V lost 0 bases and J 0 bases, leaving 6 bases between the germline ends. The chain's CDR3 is CAWSVHSSGNTIYF. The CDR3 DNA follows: TGTGCCTGGAGTGTACACAGCTCTGGAAACACCATATATTTT.

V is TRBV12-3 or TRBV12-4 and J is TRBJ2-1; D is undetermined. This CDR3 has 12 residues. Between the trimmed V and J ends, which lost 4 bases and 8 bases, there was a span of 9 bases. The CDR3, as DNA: TGTGCCAGCAGTTCTATACGAGATGAGCAGTTCTTC. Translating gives CASSSIRDEQFF.

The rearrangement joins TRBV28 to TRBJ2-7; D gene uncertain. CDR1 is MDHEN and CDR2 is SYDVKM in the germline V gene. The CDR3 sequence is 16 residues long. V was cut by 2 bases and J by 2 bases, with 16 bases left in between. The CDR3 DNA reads TGTGCCAGCAGTTTACTCGGGTCCTCTATGACCTACGAGCAGTACTTC. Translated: CASSLLGSSMTYEQYF.

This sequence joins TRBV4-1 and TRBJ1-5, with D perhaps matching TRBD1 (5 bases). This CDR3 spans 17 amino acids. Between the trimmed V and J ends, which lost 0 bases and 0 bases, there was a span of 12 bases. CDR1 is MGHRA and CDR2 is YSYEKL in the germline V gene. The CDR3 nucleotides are TGCGCCAGCAGCCAAGATGGGGGGACGATTAGCAATCAGCCCCAGCATTTT. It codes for CASSQDGGTISNQPQHF.

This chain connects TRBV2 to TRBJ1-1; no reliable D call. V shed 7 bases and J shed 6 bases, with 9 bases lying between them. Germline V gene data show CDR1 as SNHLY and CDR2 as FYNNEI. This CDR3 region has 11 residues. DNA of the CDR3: TGTGCCAGCATAGTGGTGGCTGAAGCTTTCTTT. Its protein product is CASIVVAEAFF.

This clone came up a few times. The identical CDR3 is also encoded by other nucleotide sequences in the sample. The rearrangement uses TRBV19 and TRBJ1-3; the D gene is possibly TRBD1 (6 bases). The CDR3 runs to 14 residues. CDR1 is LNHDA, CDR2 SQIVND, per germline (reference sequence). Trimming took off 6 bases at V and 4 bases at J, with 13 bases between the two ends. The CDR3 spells CASSLTGPGNTIYF. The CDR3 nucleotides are TGTGCCAGTAGCCTTACAGGGCCGGGAAACACCATATATTTT.

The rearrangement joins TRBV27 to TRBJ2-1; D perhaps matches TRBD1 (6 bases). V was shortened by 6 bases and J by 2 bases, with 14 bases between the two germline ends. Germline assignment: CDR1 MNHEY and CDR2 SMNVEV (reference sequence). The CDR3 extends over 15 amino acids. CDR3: CASSLYRVPYNEQFF. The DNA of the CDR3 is TGTGCCAGCAGCCTTTACAGGGTTCCCTACAATGAGCAGTTCTTC.

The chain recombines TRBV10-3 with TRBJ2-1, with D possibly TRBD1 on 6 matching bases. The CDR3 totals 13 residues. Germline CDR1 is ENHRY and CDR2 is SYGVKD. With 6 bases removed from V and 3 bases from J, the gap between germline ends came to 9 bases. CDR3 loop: CAIRGQNYNEQFF. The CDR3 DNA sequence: TGTGCCATCAGAGGACAGAACTACAATGAGCAGTTCTTC.

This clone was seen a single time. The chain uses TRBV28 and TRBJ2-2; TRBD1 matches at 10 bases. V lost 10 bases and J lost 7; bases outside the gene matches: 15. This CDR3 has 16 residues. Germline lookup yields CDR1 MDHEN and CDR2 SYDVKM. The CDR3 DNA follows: TGTGCCACCAATCCTCCCGGGACAGGGGTCCTCGGGGAGCTGTTTTTT. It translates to CATNPPGTGVLGELFF.

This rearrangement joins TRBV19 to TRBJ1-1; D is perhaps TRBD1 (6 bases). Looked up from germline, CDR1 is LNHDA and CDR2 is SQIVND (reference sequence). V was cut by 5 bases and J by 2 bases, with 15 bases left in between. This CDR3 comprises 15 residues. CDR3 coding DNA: TGTGCCAGTAGTGTAAACAGGGAGTCCAACACTGAAGCTTTCTTT. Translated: CASSVNRESNTEAFF.

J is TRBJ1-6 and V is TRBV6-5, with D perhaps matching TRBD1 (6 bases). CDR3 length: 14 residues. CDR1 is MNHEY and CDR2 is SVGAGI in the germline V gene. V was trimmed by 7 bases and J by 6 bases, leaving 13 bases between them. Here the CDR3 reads CASTADSGNSPLHF. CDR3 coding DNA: TGTGCCAGCACCGCGGACAGCGGTAATTCACCCCTCCACTTT.

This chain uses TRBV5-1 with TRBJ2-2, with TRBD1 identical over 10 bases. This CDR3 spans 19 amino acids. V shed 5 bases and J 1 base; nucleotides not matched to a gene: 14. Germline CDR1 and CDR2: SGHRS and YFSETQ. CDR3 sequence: CASRHRTGGLLLNTGELFF. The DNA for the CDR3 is TGCGCCAGCAGACACCGGACAGGGGGACTATTACTGAACACCGGGGAGCTGTTTTTT.